This paragraph reports one TCR beta chain. In the authors' workflow: Cell counts per sample came from amplifying reference gene primers. Assay used: immunoSEQ multiplex PCR; TCRdb lists only in-frame clones, some missing. The V and J calls and clone size are taken from that table; D and trimming were inferred from the DNA. This sample yields some 170,000 clones, of which about 87% are seen a single time; about 1.6% belongs to the top ten. This entry belongs to a study of blood T cell repertoires in COVID-19. Turning to the study itself: From the United States, Italy and Spain came samples of acute and convalescent COVID-19.

V gave up 4 bases and J gave up 7 bases, with 19 bases separating them. CDR3 length: 15 amino acids. Germline CDR1 and CDR2: LGHDT and YNNKEL (reference sequence). The rearrangement uses TRBV3-1 (or the pseudogene TRBV3-2) and TRBJ2-5, with D possibly matching TRBD2 (5 bases). This receptor was identified in a woman aged 45-60 years with acute or convalescent COVID-19. Sequencing used peripheral blood. The CDR3 loop is CASSPDVGSRGTQYF. Here the CDR3 DNA reads TGTGCCAGCAGCCCGGACGTGGGCTCCCGGGGGACCCAGTACTTC.